This is a list of T cell receptor beta chains from one sample in a study of breast tumors, draining lymph nodes, adjacent tissues. TCRdb ran MiXCR on the multiplex PCR reads and lists one entry per CDR3 protein. Here the sample spans under 350,000 distinct CDR3 sequences, 30% being singletons. Input material: axillary lymph node tissue. The receptors stem from a female donor with breast cancer. Some clones in this sample may be carry-over from other donors' samples. CDR3s include the opening cysteine and the closing phenylalanine or tryptophan. Each record gives: clone size, V gene, J gene, D gene, CDR3 protein, CDR3 DNA. D genes are given only for firm matches. For some rows the clone size is stated as once, few or many, or as a class when expanded; others skip it.

many	TRBV12-3/TRBV12-4	TRBJ2-1	-	CASSRTISSGGNEQFF	TGTGCCAGCAGTAGGACTATCTCCTCGGGTGGCAATGAGCAGTTCTTC
many	TRBV5-1	TRBJ2-1	TRBD1	CASSLEGQGNNEQFF	TGCGCCAGCAGCTTGGAGGGACAGGGCAACAATGAGCAGTTCTTC
-	TRBV15	TRBJ2-5	-	CATSRDGGRDQETQYF	TGTGCCACCAGCAGAGATGGGGGCCGTGACCAAGAGACCCAGTACTTC
few	TRBV25-1	TRBJ2-2	-	CASSGEVSNSGELFF	TGTGCCAGCAGTGGAGAGGTTTCGAACTCCGGGGAGCTGTTTTTT
few	TRBV28	TRBJ1-4	-	CASMYREARRSNEKLFF	TGTGCCAGCATGTATCGGGAAGCCCGAAGGTCTAATGAAAAACTGTTTTTT
many	TRBV5-5	TRBJ1-4	-	CASTEGGTTNEKLFF	TGTGCCAGCACTGAGGGAGGGACAACTAATGAAAAACTGTTTTTT
many	TRBV27	TRBJ1-6	TRBD1	CASSPRQGNSPLHF	TGTGCCAGCAGTCCACGACAGGGCAATTCACCCCTCCACTTT
many	TRBV2	TRBJ2-3	TRBD1	CASSERRDRGSTDTQYF	TGTGCCAGCAGTGAACGAAGGGACAGGGGCAGCACAGATACGCAGTATTTT
many	TRBV5-1	TRBJ2-3	-	CASSSDRFQDTQYF	TGCGCCAGCAGCTCTGACCGTTTCCAGGATACGCAGTATTTT
many	TRBV7-8	TRBJ1-2	-	CASSLERYGYTF	TGTGCCAGCAGCTTGGAGCGCTATGGCTACACCTTC
many	TRBV7-2	TRBJ2-3	-	CASSLLGMGSTDTQYF	TGTGCCAGCAGCTTATTGGGTATGGGGAGCACAGATACGCAGTATTTT
many	TRBV20-1	TRBJ2-3	-	CSAPLASFTDTQYF	TGCAGTGCCCCATTGGCTAGCTTCACAGATACGCAGTATTTT
once	TRBV20-1	TRBJ2-6	-	CSARDGAGANVLTF	TGCAGTGCTAGAGATGGGGCAGGGGCCAACGTCCTGACTTTC
many	TRBV2	TRBJ2-3	-	CASSDVRVWTSTDTQYF	TGTGCCAGCAGTGATGTAAGGGTATGGACTAGCACAGATACGCAGTATTTT
many	TRBV10-3	TRBJ2-7	TRBD1	CAIKGGFGQGRNNEQYF	TGTGCCATCAAGGGCGGGTTCGGACAGGGGAGAAACAACGAGCAGTACTTC
-	TRBV3-1	TRBJ2-3	TRBD2	CASSQRDYTDTQYF	TGTGCCAGCAGCCAAAGGGACTACACAGATACGCAGTATTTT
many	TRBV5-6	TRBJ1-4	-	CASSLIWGDEKLFF	TGTGCCAGCAGCTTAATATGGGGGGATGAAAAACTGTTTTTT
many	TRBV7-9	TRBJ2-1	TRBD2	CASSILAGGPDEQFF	TGTGCCAGCAGCATTCTAGCGGGAGGGCCCGATGAGCAGTTCTTC
many	TRBV20-1	TRBJ2-5	-	CSARDVGRVETQYF	TGCAGTGCTAGAGATGTGGGTAGGGTGGAGACCCAGTACTTC
many	TRBV29-1	TRBJ2-5	-	CSVGFGTGFQETQYF	TGCAGCGTTGGGTTCGGAACAGGGTTTCAAGAGACCCAGTACTTC
many	TRBV7-6	TRBJ2-5	-	CASSAHQETQYF	TGTGCCAGCAGCGCCCACCAAGAGACCCAGTACTTC
once	TRBV28	TRBJ2-3	-	CASGRPSTDTQYF	TGTGCCAGCGGAAGGCCCTCCACAGATACGCAGTATTTT
-	TRBV6-2/TRBV6-3	TRBJ2-3	-	CATKTTGKRTDTQYF	TGTGCCACCAAAACGACAGGAAAACGCACAGATACGCAGTATTTT
-	TRBV5-1	TRBJ2-1	TRBD1	CASSSLPRQGSNEQFF	TGCGCCAGCAGCTCTCTTCCTAGACAGGGGTCAAATGAGCAGTTCTTC
many	TRBV10-2	TRBJ1-4	-	CASRTTGENEKLFF	TGCGCCAGCAGGACGACAGGAGAAAATGAAAAACTGTTTTTT
many	TRBV7-7	TRBJ2-5	TRBD1	CASSSGQQETQYF	TGTGCTAGCAGCTCGGGACAGCAAGAGACCCAGTACTTC
many	TRBV11-2	TRBJ1-2	-	CASSYGTAGGGGYTF	TGTGCCAGCAGCTATGGGACCGCCGGAGGTGGCGGCTACACCTTC
many	TRBV7-2	TRBJ2-7	TRBD2	CASSLEGLAGVEQYF	TGTGCCAGCAGCTTAGAGGGCCTAGCGGGAGTCGAGCAGTACTTC
-	TRBV7-9	TRBJ1-3	-	CASSSKDSGNTIYF	TGTGCCAGCAGCTCCAAAGACTCTGGAAACACCATATATTTT
once	TRBV4-1	TRBJ1-4	TRBD1	CASSQDRTGADEKLFF	TGCGCCAGCAGCCAAGATCGGACAGGGGCGGATGAAAAACTGTTTTTT
-	TRBV25-1	TRBJ1-5	-	CASSAIGGQPQHF	TGTGCCAGCAGTGCCATAGGGGGTCAGCCCCAGCATTTT
-	TRBV30	TRBJ2-7	-	CAWSVRPGPPYEQYF	TGTGCCTGGAGTGTAAGGCCGGGACCGCCCTACGAGCAGTACTTC
many	TRBV20-1	TRBJ2-7	TRBD1	CSATGGGVVHEQYF	TGCAGTGCTACAGGGGGCGGGGTGGTCCACGAGCAGTACTTC
-	TRBV7-3	TRBJ2-3	TRBD1	CASSWGPGGNSTDTQYF	TGTGCCAGCAGCTGGGGCCCAGGGGGCAATAGCACAGATACGCAGTATTTT
-	TRBV6-2/TRBV6-3	TRBJ2-1	TRBD2	CASSSLTSGRAVVYPNEQFF	TGTGCCAGCAGTTCCTTAACTAGCGGGAGGGCCGTAGTGTATCCCAATGAGCAGTTCTTC
many	TRBV25-1	TRBJ2-2	TRBD1	CASTKTGQGNTGELFF	TGTGCCAGCACCAAGACGGGACAGGGGAACACCGGGGAGCTGTTTTTT
-	TRBV9	TRBJ2-2	TRBD2	CASSEAGTSGTGELFF	TGTGCCAGCAGCGAGGCCGGGACTAGCGGGACCGGGGAGCTGTTTTTT
many	TRBV11-2	TRBJ2-3	-	CASSLAWDEFTDTQYF	TGTGCCAGCAGCTTAGCCTGGGACGAATTCACAGATACGCAGTATTTT
many	TRBV7-3	TRBJ2-6	TRBD2	CASSLTGAGVSGANVLTF	TGTGCCAGCAGCTTAACCGGCGCGGGAGTTTCTGGGGCCAACGTCCTGACTTTC
once	TRBV24-1	TRBJ1-5	-	CATSEGIYNQPQHF	TGTGCCACCAGTGAGGGGATTTACAATCAGCCCCAGCATTTT
-	TRBV9	TRBJ2-7	TRBD2	CASSQGTGGLDEQYF	TGTGCCAGCAGCCAGGGGACGGGAGGGCTCGACGAGCAGTACTTC
many	TRBV20-1	TRBJ2-7	-	CSASFRRGEQYF	TGCAGTGCTAGTTTCCGCCGGGGCGAGCAGTACTTC
many	TRBV19	TRBJ2-2	-	CASSYSSNTGELFF	TGTGCCAGTAGTTACAGCTCAAACACCGGGGAGCTGTTTTTT
many	TRBV15	TRBJ2-7	-	CATSRVRPQGSEQYF	TGTGCCACCAGCAGAGTTCGGCCCCAGGGGAGCGAGCAGTACTTC
many	TRBV7-9	TRBJ2-5	-	CASSPYSLQETQYF	TGTGCCAGCAGCCCTTACAGTCTCCAAGAGACCCAGTACTTC
many	TRBV7-2	TRBJ2-3	TRBD2	CASSPRTSGVTDTQYF	TGTGCCAGCAGCCCGAGGACTAGCGGGGTCACAGATACGCAGTATTTT
many	TRBV11-2	TRBJ2-2	-	CASSLDRMAGELFF	TGTGCCAGCAGCTTAGATCGGATGGCCGGGGAGCTGTTTTTT
many	TRBV9	TRBJ2-3	TRBD2	CASSVSGSSDTQYF	TGTGCCAGCAGCGTCAGCGGGAGTTCCGATACGCAGTATTTT
few	TRBV28	TRBJ1-5	TRBD1	CATQTGTFNQPQHF	TGTGCCACCCAGACAGGGACGTTCAATCAGCCCCAGCATTTT
many	TRBV2	TRBJ2-2	TRBD1	CASSEFGRGRTGELFF	TGTGCCAGCAGTGAATTTGGTAGGGGGCGCACCGGGGAGCTGTTTTTT
-	TRBV19	TRBJ2-3	-	CASSGCTDTQYF	TGCGCCAGTAGTGGCTGTACAGATACGCAGTATTTT
many	TRBV7-9	TRBJ2-5	-	CASRGFEETQYF	TGTGCCAGCAGGGGGTTCGAGGAGACCCAGTACTTC
many	TRBV20-1	TRBJ2-7	TRBD2	CSAPSGREVYEQYF	TGCAGTGCCCCTTCAGGGCGGGAGGTTTACGAGCAGTACTTC
few	TRBV13	TRBJ2-2	TRBD2	CASRRAGSGSGELFF	TGTGCCAGCCGTCGGGCGGGTAGCGGGAGCGGGGAGCTGTTTTTT
-	TRBV27	TRBJ2-5	TRBD1	CASSPRQGRPQETQYF	TGTGCCAGCAGTCCCCGACAGGGGCGGCCACAAGAGACCCAGTACTTC
many	TRBV4-2	TRBJ2-3	-	CASSQEGSIDTQYF	TGTGCCAGCAGCCAAGAGGGGTCTATAGATACGCAGTATTTT
-	TRBV6-2/TRBV6-3	TRBJ2-1	-	CASSYSMSVSYNEQFF	TGTGCCAGCAGTTACTCGATGAGCGTTTCCTACAATGAGCAGTTCTTC
-	TRBV20-1	TRBJ2-7	TRBD1	CSAIHGGQGSERYF	TGCAGTGCTATTCACGGAGGACAGGGATCCGAGCGGTACTTC
many	TRBV5-1	TRBJ2-5	-	CASRSSQETQYF	TGCGCCAGCAGGTCTTCCCAAGAGACCCAGTACTTC
-	TRBV20-1	TRBJ2-5	TRBD2	CSARDGTSGGETQYF	TGCAGTGCTAGAGATGGGACTAGCGGGGGCGAGACCCAGTACTTC